This T cell receptor (beta chain) stems from a study of blood T cell repertoires in COVID-19. Whole-study context: The analysed material was cDNA or gDNA that came from T cells, B-cell-depleted T cells, or PBMCs.

Per the study methods: Reference gene primer amplification gave nucleated cell count estimates. This table comes from immunoSEQ multiplex PCR, and its TCRdb copy is limited to in-frame clones, with some not included. That table gives V, J and clone size, and the DNA gave D and trimming. The sample shows about 150,000 clones, about 79% of them seen only once. Germline trimming cut 4 bases from V and 1 base from J; bases unmatched to any gene: 3. This CDR3 spans 14 amino acids. The germline V gene encodes CDR1 MNHEY and CDR2 SVGAGI. This sequence joins TRBV6-5 and TRBJ1-1; 7 nucleotides agree with TRBD1. The clonotype comes from a woman aged 45-65 years in a cohort sampled during active or convalescent COVID-19. What was sequenced was peripheral blood. The CDR3 coding sequence is TGTGCCAGCAGTTCTACAGGGGCGAACACTGAAGCTTTCTTT. Protein: CASSSTGANTEAFF.